The next 28 T cell receptor beta chains were all read from a single sample in a study of control samples from healthy donors and cancer patients. TCRdb's table, derived via immunoSEQ multiplex PCR, lists solely in-frame clones and lacks some. The profile covers roughly 120,000 clones, with approximately 90% appearing a single time and under 4.5% taken by the ten largest. Specimen: blood. These receptors all stem from a human donor in good health. The donor label of this sample is uncertain.

The chain employs TRBV5-4 and TRBJ1-1; D may be TRBD1 (5 bases). This CDR3 has 15 amino acids. Trimming left V 0 bases short and J 4 bases short, with 13 bases between. In germline, CDR1 is SGHNT, CDR2 YYREEE (reference sequence). In DNA form, the CDR3 reads TGTGCCAGCAGCTTGGGGGTGCGGGGGTTCACTGAAGCTTTCTTT. Its translation: CASSLGVRGFTEAFF.

The chain employs TRBV6-5 and TRBJ1-2; D gene unclear. This CDR3 has 14 residues. The germline gives CDR1 MNHEY, CDR2 SVGAGI. Deletions cut 8 bases from V and 4 bases from J, with 17 bases between. In DNA, the CDR3 is TGTGCCAGCCGGTCCCTAGGAGAGGGCTATGGCTACACCTTC. Protein sequence: CASRSLGEGYGYTF.

The V and J genes are TRBV6-9 and TRBJ1-4; D is undetermined. The CDR3 loop spans 17 amino acids. Germline-derived CDR1 and CDR2 are MNHGY and SVAAGI. V lost 3 bases and J 5 bases, leaving 19 bases between the germline ends. CDR3 amino acids: CASSYFPGQALNEKLFF. For the CDR3, the DNA is TGTGCCAGCAGTTACTTTCCCGGGCAGGCGTTAAATGAAAAACTGTTTTTT.

On this clone itself: The sample has other DNA sequences that encode this CDR3 too. The V and J genes are TRBV11-2 and TRBJ2-3; D ambiguous. This CDR3 is 14 amino acids long. Looked up from germline, CDR1 is SGHAT and CDR2 is FQNNGV. Deletions cut 3 bases from V and 2 bases from J, with 9 bases between. CDR3 DNA: TGTGCCAGCAGCTTCGGCCCACCCACAGATACGCAGTATTTT. It encodes CASSFGPPTDTQYF.

This clone has only one observation. The chain has TRBV5-6 and TRBJ1-1; D remains unclear. The CDR3 is 12 residues long. Germline CDR1 is SGHDT and CDR2 is YYEEEE. V was clipped by 2 bases and J by 6 bases, with 8 bases between them. CDR3 sequence reads: CASSLQRAEAFF. CDR3 coding DNA: TGTGCCAGCAGCTTACAACGGGCTGAAGCTTTCTTT.

This sequence joins TRBV2 and TRBJ1-1, with D possibly being TRBD1 (5 bases). This CDR3 contains 14 residues. Germline V gene data show CDR1 as SNHLY and CDR2 as FYNNEI. Trimming shortened V by 8 bases and J by 5 bases, and 18 bases separated the two germline ends. CDR3 protein: CASWEGILGTEAFF. The CDR3 region has the DNA TGTGCCAGCTGGGAGGGGATCTTAGGGACTGAAGCTTTCTTT.

For the CDR3, the DNA is TGTGCCAGCAGTTACGGGGCAGGGGATTCACCCCTCCACTTT. This codes for CASSYGAGDSPLHF. This chain uses TRBV6-5 with TRBJ1-6; possibly TRBD1 for D (6 bases). Germline CDR1 is MNHEY and CDR2 is SVGAGI. CDR3 length: 14 residues. V lost 2 bases and J lost 8, with 10 bases in between.

The chain uses TRBV5-4 and TRBJ1-2, with D tentatively TRBD1 (6 bases). CDR3 size: 14 residues. The germline gives CDR1 SGHNT, CDR2 YYREEE (reference sequence). V dropped 4 bases and J dropped 0 bases, with 10 bases sitting between them. The CDR3 loop is CASSQDRTNYGYTF. The DNA of the CDR3 is TGTGCCAGCAGCCAAGACAGGACTAACTATGGCTACACCTTC.

The chain joins TRBV28 to TRBJ2-7; 9 bases agree with TRBD2. With 9 bases clipped from V and 6 bases from J, the junction kept 9 bases outside the gene matches. Germline V gene lookup returns CDR1 MDHEN and CDR2 SYDVKM. The CDR3 is 13 amino acids. CDR3 sequence: CASSSGGRGEQYF. CDR3 nucleotide sequence: TGTGCCAGTTCCAGCGGGGGGAGAGGCGAGCAGTACTTC.

The chain recombines TRBV29-1 with TRBJ2-7; D possibly corresponds to TRBD2 (6 bases). CDR1 is SQVTM, CDR2 ANQGSEA, per germline. V was cut by 8 bases and J by 3 bases, with 14 bases left in between. The CDR3 length is 12 residues. CDR3 loop: CSPRRDFYEQYF. The DNA for the CDR3 is TGCAGCCCCCGCCGGGACTTCTACGAGCAGTACTTC.

CDR3 residues: CASSLRGQKNIQYF. The CDR3 DNA reads as TGTGCCAGCAGCTTGCGTGGCCAGAAAAACATTCAGTACTTC. V gene TRBV5-6 combines with J gene TRBJ2-4; D is undetermined. Germline V gives CDR1 SGHDT, CDR2 YYEEEE. This CDR3 has 14 residues. Deletions cut 1 base from V and 4 bases from J, with 9 bases between.

This chain connects TRBV5-1 to TRBJ2-5; TRBD1 agrees at 10 bases. The V and J ends lost 0 bases and 1 base, in that order; junction bases with no gene match: 18. The CDR3 runs 21 residues. Looked up from germline, CDR1 is SGHRS and CDR2 is YFSETQ. For the CDR3, the DNA is TGCGCCAGCAGCTTGGCCTTTCTCCCGGGACAGGGGCGGGGGTTCCAAGAGACCCAGTACTTC. Translating gives CASSLAFLPGQGRGFQETQYF.

The V gene is TRBV7-8, the J gene TRBJ2-1; the match to TRBD2 covers 8 bases. V lost 6 bases to trimming and J lost 6 bases; unmatched junction nucleotides: 10. Per the germline V gene, CDR1 is SGHVS and CDR2 is FQNEAQ. There are 15 residues in the CDR3. CDR3 DNA: TGTGCCAGCAGTCTAGTCGGGGGGGCTCCCAATGAGCAGTTCTTC. Translated, it gives CASSLVGGAPNEQFF.

In this sample, this clone turned up once. At one end, the junction sequence differs from germline, possibly due to a read error. The rearrangement uses TRBV13 and TRBJ2-3, with 10 bases matching TRBD2. CDR3 length equals 15 residues. CDR1 is PRHDT, CDR2 FYEKMQ, per germline (reference sequence). This CDR3 is CASRIAGGRTDMQYF. The CDR3, as DNA: TGTGCCAGCAGAATAGCGGGGGGCCGCACAGATATGCAGTATTTT.

The rearrangement joins TRBV11-1 to TRBJ1-5, with a tentative D call TRBD1 (5 bases). Deletions cut 3 bases from V and 8 bases from J, with 11 bases between. The CDR3 spans 13 residues. Germline assignment: CDR1 SGHAT and CDR2 FQDESV (reference sequence). The CDR3 coding sequence is TGTGCCAGCAGCTTGGGTCAGGGCGAGCCCCAGCATTTT. Translated: CASSLGQGEPQHF.

This chain joins TRBV7-9 and TRBJ1-1, with D uncertain. Germline CDR1 is SEHNR and CDR2 is FQNEAQ (reference sequence). The germline V and J ends were trimmed by 1 base and 1 base, with 4 bases remaining between them. This CDR3 has 13 amino acids. CDR3 region: CASSLVANTEAFF. DNA for the CDR3: TGTGCCAGCAGCTTAGTAGCGAACACTGAAGCTTTCTTT.

This chain uses TRBV7-2 with TRBJ2-2; a possible D gene is TRBD1 (6 bases). The CDR3 spans 15 residues. Deletions cut 2 bases from V and 4 bases from J, with 11 bases between. Germline lookup yields CDR1 SGHTA and CDR2 FQGNSA. The CDR3 DNA reads as TGTGCCAGCAGCTTAAAGGCAGGGGCCACCGGGGAGCTGTTTTTT. This codes for CASSLKAGATGELFF.

The V call is TRBV19, the J call TRBJ1-4; no clear D. Germline values: CDR1 LNHDA, CDR2 SQIVND (reference sequence). Trimming removed 7 bases from V and 3 bases from J, with 12 bases in between. The CDR3 is 14 residues long. The CDR3 here is CASTMSRANEKLFF. The CDR3 DNA reads as TGTGCCAGTACTATGAGTCGGGCTAATGAAAAACTGTTTTTT.

This clone is a singleton in its sample. J is TRBJ2-2 and V is TRBV27, with D perhaps matching TRBD2 (6 bases). V lost 0 bases, J lost 1 base, and 18 bases lay in between. The CDR3 length is 19 residues. CDR1 and CDR2 from the germline V gene are MNHEY and SMNVEV (reference sequence). The CDR3 loop is CASSLSLLEGDWNTGELFF. In nucleotides, the CDR3 is TGTGCCAGCAGTTTATCGCTCTTGGAGGGTGATTGGAACACCGGGGAGCTGTTTTTT.

Notes on this clone: Other nucleotide sequences from this sample produce the same CDR3. The chain recombines TRBV9 with TRBJ1-1; possibly TRBD1 for D (5 bases). In germline, CDR1 is SGDLS, CDR2 YYNGEE. V gave up 2 bases and J gave up 1 base, with 9 bases separating them. The CDR3 runs 14 residues. CDR3 residues: CASSVEGTNTEAFF. DNA for the CDR3: TGTGCCAGCAGCGTTGAAGGGACGAACACTGAAGCTTTCTTT.

V is TRBV5-8 and J is TRBJ2-5; 8 bases agree with TRBD1. The CDR3 is made up of 17 amino acids. The trim removed 4 bases at V and 4 bases at J, leaving 15 bases unmatched. Germline loops: CDR1 SGHTS, CDR2 YDEGEE. CDR3 residues: CASSQGAVRLGGETQYF. The CDR3 DNA is TGTGCCAGCAGCCAGGGGGCAGTTAGGTTGGGAGGAGAGACCCAGTACTTC.

J is TRBJ2-2 and V is TRBV6-5; the D gene is possibly TRBD1 (5 bases). The CDR3 is 15 residues long. Trimming cost V 5 bases and J 6 bases, with 16 bases left between them. CDR1 is MNHEY, CDR2 SVGAGI, per germline. CDR3 in DNA: TGTGCCAGCAGTCCCGATCCACAGGCGTCCGGGGAGCTGTTTTTT. The encoded protein is CASSPDPQASGELFF.

This clone was observed a few times. DNA for the CDR3: TGTGCCAGCAGCTTAACTATCACAGATACGCAGTATTTT. Translation gives CASSLTITDTQYF. The chain links TRBV7-9 to TRBJ2-3; D unclear. V gave up 2 bases and J gave up 2 bases, with 5 bases separating them. From germline, CDR1 is SEHNR and CDR2 FQNEAQ (reference sequence). The CDR3 contains 13 residues. Drawing the rest from reference TRBV7-9 and TRBJ2-3, the complete variable domain is DTGVSQNPRHKITKRGQNVTFRCDPISEHNRLYWYRQTLGQGPEFLTYFQNEAQLEKSRLLSDRFSAERPKGSFSTLEIQRTEQGDSAMYLCASSLTITDTQYFGPGTRLTVL.

Concerning this clone itself: The same CDR3 is also encoded by other DNA sequences in this sample. The chain has TRBV4-2 and TRBJ1-4, with D unclear. The CDR3 is made up of 16 amino acids. Trimming removed 3 bases at V and 4 bases at J, with 15 bases between. Germline lookup yields CDR1 LGHNA and CDR2 YNFKEQ. The CDR3 spells CASSQEKTGINEKLFF. The CDR3 DNA reads TGTGCCAGCAGCCAGGAAAAAACGGGGATTAATGAAAAACTGTTTTTT.

The chain employs TRBV3-1 (or the pseudogene TRBV3-2) and TRBJ1-2, with D unclear. Germline CDR1 LGHDT, CDR2 YNNKEL (reference sequence). The V end lost 6 bases, the J end lost 5 bases, and 22 bases lay between the germline ends. The CDR3 sequence is 16 residues long. The CDR3 loop is CASRPGSTLGRYGYTF. The CDR3 region has the DNA TGTGCCAGCAGGCCGGGATCAACTCTGGGGAGGTATGGCTACACCTTC.

The chain combines TRBV10-1 with TRBJ2-3; 11 nucleotides match TRBD2. V shed 5 bases and J 1 base; nucleotides not matched to a gene: 8. The CDR3 contains 17 residues. Germline V CDR1 and CDR2: WNHNN, SYGVQD (reference sequence). CDR3 coding DNA: TGCGCCAGCAGTACTAGCGGGGGAGACGCCCGCACAGATACGCAGTATTTT. It codes for CASSTSGGDARTDTQYF.

The chain has TRBV18 and TRBJ2-2; D is undetermined. Germline values: CDR1 KGHSH, CDR2 LQKENI. This CDR3 comprises 13 residues. The V end was cut by 1 base, the J end by 8 bases, with 8 bases between. The CDR3 DNA sequence: TGTGCCAGCTCACCACAAGTCAGAGGGGAGCTGTTTTTT. Translated, it gives CASSPQVRGELFF.

CDR3 sequence: CASSISQTGAGTEAFF. The CDR3 bases are TGTGCCAGTAGTATTTCTCAGACAGGGGCGGGCACTGAAGCTTTCTTT. This chain joins TRBV19 and TRBJ1-1; 8 bases agree with TRBD1. J gave up 4 bases and V 3 bases, and 10 bases lay outside the gene matches. Germline V CDR1 and CDR2: LNHDA, SQIVND (reference sequence). The CDR3 contains 16 residues.